This T cell receptor beta chain was identified in a study of cytomegalovirus exposure and HLA in healthy donors. Researchers ran the PCR with 60 Vbeta and 13 Jbeta primers. Generated by immunoSEQ multiplex PCR, the TCRdb table keeps only in-frame clones and is missing some. This table holds some 150,000 clones, around 80% found once. The TCR was taken from a man aged 35-49 years in good health and CMV-seronegative. Sequencing input: PBMCs.

The DNA of the CDR3 is TGTGCCAGCAGCGGGGCGGGGGAGCTGTTTTTT. This codes for CASSGAGELFF. The chain carries TRBV7-8 and TRBJ2-2; weak D call: TRBD1 (5 bases). From germline, CDR1 is SGHVS and CDR2 FQNEAQ. Between the trimmed V and J ends, which lost 5 bases and 8 bases, there was a span of 6 bases. CDR3 length: 11 residues.